This T cell receptor (beta chain) is from a study of graft-versus-host responses after intestinal transplantation. The study, taken as a whole, reports: Recipient bone marrow held GvH clones, some seen earlier in ileum or blood. Within the allografts of patients who had graft-donor T cell macrochimerism, graft-versus-host to host-versus-graft clonal ratios were high.

TCRdb's table, derived via immunoSEQ multiplex PCR, lists solely in-frame clones and lacks some. The sample includes under 140,000 clones, just over 90% seen only once; the top ten take about 0.51%. Regarding this clone: What it binds is unknown.

Trimming took 2 bases from V and 2 from J; bases not matched to a gene: 10. The CDR3 is 18 residues long. Germline assignment: CDR1 MNHEY and CDR2 SMNVEV (reference sequence). The V gene is TRBV27, the J gene TRBJ2-2; 8 nucleotides align to TRBD2. This clonotype was sampled from a human donor who received an intestinal transplant. This specimen consisted of unstimulated CD8+ T cells sorted from spleen or lymph node cells, obtained before intestinal transplant. The CDR3 region is CASSLRGGGLVNTGELFF. CDR3 coding DNA: TGTGCCAGCAGTTTAAGAGGGGGGGGACTAGTTAACACCGGGGAGCTGTTTTTT.